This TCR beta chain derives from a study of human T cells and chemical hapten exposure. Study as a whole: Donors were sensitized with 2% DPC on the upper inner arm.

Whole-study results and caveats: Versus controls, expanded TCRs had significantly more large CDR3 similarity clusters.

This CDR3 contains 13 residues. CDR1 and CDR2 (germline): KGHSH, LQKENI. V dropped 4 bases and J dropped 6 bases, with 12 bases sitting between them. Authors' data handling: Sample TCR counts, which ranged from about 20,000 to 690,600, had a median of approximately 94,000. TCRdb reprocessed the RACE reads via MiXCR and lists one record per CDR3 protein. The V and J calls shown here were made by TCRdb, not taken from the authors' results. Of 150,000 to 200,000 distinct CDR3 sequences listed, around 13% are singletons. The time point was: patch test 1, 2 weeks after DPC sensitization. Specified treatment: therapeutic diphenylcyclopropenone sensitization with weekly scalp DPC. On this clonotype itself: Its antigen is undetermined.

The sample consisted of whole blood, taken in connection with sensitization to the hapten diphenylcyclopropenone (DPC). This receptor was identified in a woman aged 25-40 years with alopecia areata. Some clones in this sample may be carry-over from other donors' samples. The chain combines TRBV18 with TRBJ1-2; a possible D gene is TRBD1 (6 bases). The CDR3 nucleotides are TGTGCCAGCTCACTCTCGACAGGTGATGGCTACACCTTC. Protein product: CASSLSTGDGYTF.